The 16 T cell receptor beta chains reported below all come from one sample, sequenced in a study of shared clonotypes between healthy human individuals. The protocol was immunoSEQ multiplex PCR, while the TCRdb copy is restricted to in-frame clones and leaves out a portion. There are a few hundred thousand clones in the sample; roughly four fifths occur only once, and around 12% lies in the top ten. Material for sequencing was PBMCs. The receptors were sampled from a woman aged 40-49 years in good health. Some clones in this sample may be carry-over from other donors' samples.

This sequence joins TRBV27 and TRBJ1-4; TRBD1 agrees at 8 bases. The CDR3 has 14 amino acids. V shed 6 bases and J 5 bases; nucleotides not matched to a gene: 5. In germline, CDR1 is MNHEY, CDR2 SMNVEV (reference sequence). CDR3 nucleotides: TGTGCCAGCAGGCGGACAGGGAAGAATGAAAAACTGTTTTTT. It translates to CASRRTGKNEKLFF.

In this sample, this clone turned up a few times. Since no conserved phenylalanine or tryptophan closes the CDR3, a read error is the likely cause. The DNA is omitted, as the CDR3 cannot be located on it reliably, and the CDR3 follows TCRdb's listing. The CDR3 protein is CASSLVAGWPL. The chain carries TRBV7-7 and TRBJ2-7; TRBD2 is the table's D call, not checked against the DNA. Inclusive of both ends, the CDR3 amounts to 11 amino acids. Germline V gene data show CDR1 as SSHAT and CDR2 as FNYEAQ (reference sequence).

DNA of the CDR3: TGTGCCAGCAGTTTAGCGGGGGACTCCTACGAGCAGTACTTC. It translates to CASSLAGDSYEQYF. The gene calls are TRBV27 and TRBJ2-7, with 7 bases lining up with TRBD2. Germline V gene lookup returns CDR1 MNHEY and CDR2 SMNVEV (reference sequence). The CDR3 runs 14 residues. The V and J ends lost 2 bases and 0 bases, in that order; junction bases with no gene match: 1.

The chain has TRBV29-1 and TRBJ2-5, with TRBD1 matching over 7 bases. Germline trimming cut 7 bases from V and 5 bases from J; bases unmatched to any gene: 7. The germline gives CDR1 SQVTM, CDR2 ANQGSEA. CDR3 length: 12 amino acids. The CDR3 sequence is CSAMTGRETQYF. The CDR3 coding sequence is TGCAGCGCCATGACAGGGCGGGAGACCCAGTACTTC.

The chain links TRBV4-2 to TRBJ2-1, with 14 bases identical to TRBD2. With V trimmed by 3 bases and J by 5 bases, 3 bases remained unmatched. Germline CDR1 LGHNA, CDR2 YNFKEQ. This CDR3 contains 16 residues. DNA of the CDR3: TGTGCCAGCAGCCATCTGGGACTAGCGGGAGACAATGAGCAGTTCTTC. It specifies CASSHLGLAGDNEQFF.

The chain links TRBV19 to TRBJ2-7; TRBD1 might be the D (6 bases). Trimming stripped 5 bases from V and 2 bases from J, with 13 bases between. The CDR3 is 14 amino acids. Germline V gene lookup returns CDR1 LNHDA and CDR2 SQIVND (reference sequence). CDR3 residues: CASSLRGHTYEQYF. In nucleotides, the CDR3 is TGTGCCAGTAGTTTGAGGGGACACACCTACGAGCAGTACTTC.

The J gene is TRBJ1-3, the V gene TRBV5-4; D gene unclear. Trimming cost V 0 bases and J 4 bases, with 8 bases left between them. This CDR3 region has 14 residues. The germline gives CDR1 SGHNT, CDR2 YYREEE (reference sequence). CDR3 nucleotide sequence: TGTGCCAGCAGCTTGGGGACGTTAGGAAACACCATATATTTT. Protein sequence: CASSLGTLGNTIYF.

J is TRBJ2-3 and V is TRBV18, with 8 nucleotides matching TRBD1. Trimming cost V 5 bases and J 2 bases; bases outside gene matches: 3. Per the germline V gene, CDR1 is KGHSH and CDR2 is LQKENI. The CDR3 is 14 residues long. The CDR3 DNA reads TGTGCCAGCTCAGGGACAGGACACACAGATACGCAGTATTTT. Amino acids: CASSGTGHTDTQYF.

The rearrangement joins TRBV28 to TRBJ2-3; the D gene is possibly TRBD2 (5 bases). The germline V gene encodes CDR1 MDHEN and CDR2 SYDVKM. This CDR3 is 12 amino acids long. V dropped 3 bases and J dropped 12 bases, with 13 bases sitting between them. CDR3 in amino acids: CASSLVASSQYF. For the CDR3, the DNA is TGTGCCAGCAGTTTGGTAGCGTCTTCTCAGTATTTT. The variable domain in full, completed from reference TRBV28 and TRBJ2-3, reads DVKVTQSSRYLVKRTGEKVFLECVQDMDHENMFWYRQDPGLGLRLIYFSYDVKMKEKGDIPEGYSVSREKKERFSLILESASTNQTSMYLCASSLVASSQYFGPGTRLTVL.

V gene TRBV19 combines with J gene TRBJ1-2; D not resolved. Per the germline V gene, CDR1 is LNHDA and CDR2 is SQIVND (reference sequence). Trimming took off 4 bases at V and 7 bases at J, with 7 bases between the two ends. The CDR3 extends over 11 amino acids. The CDR3 sequence is CASSKRGGYTF. CDR3 nucleotide sequence: TGTGCCAGTAGTAAGAGAGGTGGCTACACCTTC.

The J gene is TRBJ2-1, the V gene TRBV28; tentatively, D is TRBD2 (5 bases). This CDR3 contains 14 residues. Germline-derived CDR1 and CDR2 are MDHEN and SYDVKM. V lost 5 bases and J 3 bases, leaving 11 bases between the germline ends. CDR3 sequence (DNA): TGTGCCAGCAGTACCGCTGGACTCTACAATGAGCAGTTCTTC. The encoded protein is CASSTAGLYNEQFF.

This clone showed up many times. Other DNA sequences in this specimen translate into the identical CDR3. V gene TRBV30 combines with J gene TRBJ1-1; no firm D call. The CDR3 covers 13 residues. Deletions cut 0 bases from V and 1 base from J, with 6 bases between. Per germline, CDR1 GTSNPN and CDR2 SVGIG (reference sequence). The CDR3 loop is CAWSVGRNTEAFF. As DNA, the CDR3 is TGTGCCTGGAGTGTTGGGAGGAACACTGAAGCTTTCTTT.

In its sample, this clone was seen a few times. This chain connects TRBV7-8 to TRBJ2-6, with D maybe TRBD2 (5 bases). Between the trimmed V and J ends, which lost 5 bases and 0 bases, there was a span of 14 bases. Germline values: CDR1 SGHVS, CDR2 FQNEAQ. The CDR3 is 17 amino acids. CDR3 DNA: TGTGCCAGCAGCCACGGGCGGGCCGTCTCTGGGGCCAACGTCCTGACTTTC. It specifies CASSHGRAVSGANVLTF.

The rearrangement links TRBV15 to TRBJ2-3, with 8 nucleotides matching TRBD2. The germline gives CDR1 LNHNV, CDR2 YYDKDF (reference sequence). After removal of 1 base from V and 8 bases from J, the junction contained 14 bases not matched to a gene. The CDR3 is made up of 17 amino acids. DNA for the CDR3: TGTGCCACCAGCAGAGGGCCGGCGGGAGGCCGCACAAGTACGCAGTATTTT. Translated: CATSRGPAGGRTSTQYF.

The CDR3 bases are TGCGCCAGCAGCCAAGTCGTTGGGGGGGAGACCCAGTACTTC. Translated: CASSQVVGGETQYF. This chain links TRBV4-1 with TRBJ2-5, with D possibly matching TRBD2 (6 bases). From germline, CDR1 is MGHRA and CDR2 YSYEKL. The CDR3 runs 14 residues. Trimming removed 1 base from V and 5 bases from J, with 11 bases in between.

This chain links TRBV5-4 with TRBJ2-2; 8 bases line up with TRBD1. Trimming took 4 bases from V and 8 from J; bases not matched to a gene: 10. Germline V CDR1 and CDR2: SGHNT, YYREEE (reference sequence). The CDR3 is 15 amino acids. This CDR3 is CASSPWTGRTGELFF. CDR3 DNA: TGTGCCAGCAGCCCTTGGACAGGGAGGACAGGGGAGCTGTTTTTT.